The clone carrying this T cell receptor (beta chain) turned up a few times. This record belongs to a study of CD8 T cells in Susac syndrome. CDR3 size: 10 residues. Trimming pared 0 bases from V and 6 bases from J, leaving 2 bases between. CDR1 and CDR2 (germline): SQVTM, ANQGSEA. The diagnostic criteria were recently defined, and patients with Susac syndrome met them for definite or probable disease. RNA amounts of about 0.5 to 1 ug underwent reverse transcription with random hexamers. TCRdb passed the immunoSEQ multiplex PCR reads through MiXCR, listing each CDR3 protein once. The table shows 100,000 to 150,000 distinct CDR3 sequences, with around 96% occurring only once.

This TCR came from a human donor with Susac syndrome. This rearrangement joins TRBV29-1 to TRBJ1-1; no clear D. The sample was CD8+ T cells from PBMCs. The CDR3 DNA reads as TGCAGCGTTGAAGAAGCTGAAGCTTTCTTT. Amino acids: CSVEEAEAFF.